The subject of this entry is one TCR beta chain. The record originates from a study of Ad26.COV2.S vaccination and SARS-CoV-2 variants. This CDR3 is 14 amino acids long. The V end lost 3 bases, the J end lost 1 base, and 9 bases lay between the germline ends. The V gene's germline CDR1 is LNHDA and CDR2 SQIVND (reference sequence). Only in-frame clones appear in the TCRdb table, and some are missing; sequencing was by immunoSEQ multiplex PCR. The sample lists 45,000 or so clones, roughly four fifths seen once, with less than 50% in the top ten. This sample comprised peripheral blood, obtained after recovery from COVID-19. V is TRBV19 and J is TRBJ1-2; possibly TRBD1 for D (6 bases). The receptor was derived from a human donor who had recovered from COVID-19. CDR3: CASSIAGDNYGYTF. The CDR3 coding sequence is TGTGCCAGTAGTATCGCAGGGGATAACTATGGCTACACCTTC. Full variable domain (rest looked up from reference TRBV19 and TRBJ1-2): DGGITQSPKYLFRKEGQNVTLSCEQNLNHDAMYWYRQDPGQGLRLIYYSQIVNDFQKGDIAEGYSVSREKKESFPLTVTSAQKNPTAFYLCASSIAGDNYGYTFGSGTRLTVV.